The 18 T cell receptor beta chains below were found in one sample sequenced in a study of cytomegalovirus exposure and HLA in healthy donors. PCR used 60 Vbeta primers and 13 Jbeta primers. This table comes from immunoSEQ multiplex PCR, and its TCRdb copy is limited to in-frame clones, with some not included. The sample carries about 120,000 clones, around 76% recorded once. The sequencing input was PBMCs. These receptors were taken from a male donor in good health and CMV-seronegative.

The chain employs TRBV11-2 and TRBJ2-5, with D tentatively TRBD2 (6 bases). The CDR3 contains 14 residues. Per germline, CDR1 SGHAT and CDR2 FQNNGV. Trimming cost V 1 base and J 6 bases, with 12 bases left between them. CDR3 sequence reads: CASSLGGGAKTQYF. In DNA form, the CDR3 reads TGTGCCAGCAGCTTAGGGGGCGGGGCCAAGACCCAGTACTTC. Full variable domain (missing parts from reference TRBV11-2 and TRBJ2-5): EAGVAQSPRYKIIEKRQSVAFWCNPISGHATLYWYQQILGQGPKLLIQFQNNGVVDDSQLPKDRFSAERLKGVDSTLKIQPAKLEDSAVYLCASSLGGGAKTQYFGPGTRLLVL.

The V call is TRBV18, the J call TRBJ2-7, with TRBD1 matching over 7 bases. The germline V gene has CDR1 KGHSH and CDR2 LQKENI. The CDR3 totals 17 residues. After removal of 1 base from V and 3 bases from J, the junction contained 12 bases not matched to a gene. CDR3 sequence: CASSPLVDRNKIYEQYF. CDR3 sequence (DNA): TGTGCCAGCTCACCACTTGTGGACAGGAATAAGATCTACGAGCAGTACTTC.

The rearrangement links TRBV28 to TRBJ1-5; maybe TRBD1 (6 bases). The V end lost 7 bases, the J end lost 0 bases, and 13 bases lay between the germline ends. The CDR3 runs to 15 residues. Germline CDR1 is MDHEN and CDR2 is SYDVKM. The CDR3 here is CASIPQGPSNQPQHF. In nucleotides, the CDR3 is TGTGCCAGCATACCACAGGGCCCTAGCAATCAGCCCCAGCATTTT.

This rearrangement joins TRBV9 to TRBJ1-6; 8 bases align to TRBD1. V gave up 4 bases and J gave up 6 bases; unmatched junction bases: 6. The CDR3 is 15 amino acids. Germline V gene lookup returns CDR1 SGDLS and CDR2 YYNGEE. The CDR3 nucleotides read TGTGCCAGCAGCACCCGGGACAGGATTAATTCACCCCTCCACTTT. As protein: CASSTRDRINSPLHF.

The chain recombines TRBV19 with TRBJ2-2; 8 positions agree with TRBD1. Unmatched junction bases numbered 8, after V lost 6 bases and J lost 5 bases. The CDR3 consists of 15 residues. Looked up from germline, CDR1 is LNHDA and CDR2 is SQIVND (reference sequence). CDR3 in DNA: TGTGCCAGTAGCAGACAGGGGCCCAGGACCGGGGAGCTGTTTTTT. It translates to CASSRQGPRTGELFF.

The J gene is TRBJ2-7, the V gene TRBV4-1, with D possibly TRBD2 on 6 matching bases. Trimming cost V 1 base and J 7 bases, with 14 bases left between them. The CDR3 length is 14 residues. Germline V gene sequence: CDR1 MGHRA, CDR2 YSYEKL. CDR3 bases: TGCGCCAGCAGCCAAGCCGGGTCGGGAGATGAGCAGTACTTC. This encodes CASSQAGSGDEQYF.

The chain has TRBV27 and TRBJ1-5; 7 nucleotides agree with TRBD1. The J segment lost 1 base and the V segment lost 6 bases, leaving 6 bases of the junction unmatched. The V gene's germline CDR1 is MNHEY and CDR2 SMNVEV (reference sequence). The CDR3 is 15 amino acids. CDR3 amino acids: CASSTTGASNQPQHF. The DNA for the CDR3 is TGTGCCAGCAGCACAACAGGGGCGAGCAATCAGCCCCAGCATTTT.

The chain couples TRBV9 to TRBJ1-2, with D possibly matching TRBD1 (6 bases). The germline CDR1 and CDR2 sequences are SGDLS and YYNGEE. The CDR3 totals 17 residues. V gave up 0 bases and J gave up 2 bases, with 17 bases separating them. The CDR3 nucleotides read TGTGCCAGCAGCGTAGTAGGCAGGGGCCTCGGAAACTATGGCTACACCTTC. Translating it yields CASSVVGRGLGNYGYTF.

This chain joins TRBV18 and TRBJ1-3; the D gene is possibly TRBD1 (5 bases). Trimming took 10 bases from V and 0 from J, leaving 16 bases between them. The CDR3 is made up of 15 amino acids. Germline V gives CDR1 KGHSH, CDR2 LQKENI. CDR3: CATEPQGSSGNTIYF. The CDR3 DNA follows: TGTGCCACCGAACCCCAGGGAAGCTCTGGAAACACCATATATTTT.

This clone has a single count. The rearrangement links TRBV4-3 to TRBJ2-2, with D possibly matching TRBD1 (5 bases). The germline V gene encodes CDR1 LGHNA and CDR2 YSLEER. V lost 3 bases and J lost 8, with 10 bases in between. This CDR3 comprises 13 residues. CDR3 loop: CASSQSGLGELFF. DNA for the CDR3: TGCGCCAGCAGCCAGTCAGGGTTAGGGGAGCTGTTTTTT.

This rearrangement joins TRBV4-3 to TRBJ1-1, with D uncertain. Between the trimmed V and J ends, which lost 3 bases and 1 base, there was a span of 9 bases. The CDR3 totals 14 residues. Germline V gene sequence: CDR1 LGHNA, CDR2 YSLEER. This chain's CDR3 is CASSQVEGNTEAFF. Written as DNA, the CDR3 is TGCGCCAGCAGCCAGGTCGAGGGGAACACTGAAGCTTTCTTT.

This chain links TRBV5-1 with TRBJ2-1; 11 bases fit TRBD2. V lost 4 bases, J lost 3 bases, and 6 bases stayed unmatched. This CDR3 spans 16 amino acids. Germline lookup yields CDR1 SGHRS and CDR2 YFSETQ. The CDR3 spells CASSRTSGGVYNEQFF. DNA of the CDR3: TGCGCCAGCAGCAGAACTAGCGGGGGAGTCTACAATGAGCAGTTCTTC.

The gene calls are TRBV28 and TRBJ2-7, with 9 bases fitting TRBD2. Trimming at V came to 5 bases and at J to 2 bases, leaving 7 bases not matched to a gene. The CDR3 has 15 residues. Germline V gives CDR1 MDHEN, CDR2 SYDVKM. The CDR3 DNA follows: TGTGCCAGCAGTCCCCCCAGCGGGAGGCCCTACGAGCAGTACTTC. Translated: CASSPPSGRPYEQYF.

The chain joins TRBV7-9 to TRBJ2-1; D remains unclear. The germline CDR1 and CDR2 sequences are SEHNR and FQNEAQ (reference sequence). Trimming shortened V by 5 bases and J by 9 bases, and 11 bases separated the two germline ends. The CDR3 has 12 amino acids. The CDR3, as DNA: TGTGCCAGCAGCCTAAGTTTAGCTGAGCAGTTCTTC. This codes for CASSLSLAEQFF.

This chain's CDR3 is CASGKLAGAGELFF. CDR3 bases: TGCGCCAGCGGCAAACTAGCGGGGGCCGGGGAGCTGTTTTTT. J is TRBJ2-2 and V is TRBV10-2, with 11 bases identical to TRBD2. Per the germline V gene, CDR1 is WSHSY and CDR2 is SAAADI. The junction had 5 bases not matched to a gene; V was cut back by 8 bases and J by 6 bases. This CDR3 spans 14 amino acids.

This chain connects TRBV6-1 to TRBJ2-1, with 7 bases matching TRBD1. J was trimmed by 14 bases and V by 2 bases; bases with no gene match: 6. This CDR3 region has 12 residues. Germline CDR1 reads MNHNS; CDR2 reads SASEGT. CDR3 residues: CASSELGDSEFF. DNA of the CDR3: TGTGCCAGCAGTGAATTGGGGGACAGCGAGTTCTTC.

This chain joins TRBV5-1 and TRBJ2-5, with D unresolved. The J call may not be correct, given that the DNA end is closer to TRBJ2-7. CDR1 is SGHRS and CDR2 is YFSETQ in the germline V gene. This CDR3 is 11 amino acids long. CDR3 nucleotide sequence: TGCGCCAGCAGCTTCTCCTACGAGCAGTACTTC. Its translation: CASSFSYEQYF.

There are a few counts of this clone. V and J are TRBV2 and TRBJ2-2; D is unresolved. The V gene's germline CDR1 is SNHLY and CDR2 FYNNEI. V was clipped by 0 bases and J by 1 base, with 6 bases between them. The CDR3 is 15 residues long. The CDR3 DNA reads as TGTGCCAGCAGTGAAGCGAGATTGAACACCGGGGAGCTGTTTTTT. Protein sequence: CASSEARLNTGELFF.